Following are 24 T cell receptor beta chains from one sample sequenced in a study of cytomegalovirus exposure and HLA in healthy donors. A multiplex PCR was run with 60 Vbeta primers and 13 Jbeta primers. Clones were read by immunoSEQ multiplex PCR, and TCRdb kept only the in-frame ones, dropping some. The table has over 100,000 clones, around 66% seen once. Input material: PBMCs. The source of these receptors is a young man in good health and CMV-seronegative.

The V call is TRBV19, the J call TRBJ2-2; the D is unclear. CDR3 length: 11 residues. CDR1 and CDR2 (germline): LNHDA, SQIVND (reference sequence). Trimming removed 7 bases at V and 5 bases at J, with 5 bases between. The CDR3 coding sequence is TGTGCCAGTACCGCGACCGGGGAGCTGTTTTTT. As protein: CASTATGELFF.

The chain carries TRBV5-4 and TRBJ2-7; 12 positions match TRBD1. Germline V gene lookup returns CDR1 SGHNT and CDR2 YYREEE (reference sequence). The CDR3 length is 16 residues. With V trimmed by 4 bases and J by 2 bases, 7 bases remained unmatched. The CDR3 protein is CASSVPGQGATYEQYF. The DNA for the CDR3 is TGTGCCAGCAGCGTACCGGGACAGGGGGCCACCTACGAGCAGTACTTC.

The CDR3 DNA sequence: TGTGCCAGCAGCTTAGGTGGGACAGGTCAAGAGACCCAGTACTTC. Translation gives CASSLGGTGQETQYF. This chain uses TRBV11-3 with TRBJ2-5; the match to TRBD1 covers 8 bases. CDR3 length: 15 residues. The V and J ends lost 1 base and 2 bases, in that order; junction bases with no gene match: 3. Germline V CDR1 and CDR2: SGHNT, YENEEA.

This sequence joins TRBV5-3 and TRBJ1-1, with TRBD1 matching 8 bases. TRBV5-3 counts as an open reading frame of uncertain function. This CDR3 comprises 15 residues. The trim removed 5 bases at V and 1 base at J, leaving 7 bases unmatched. Here the CDR3 DNA reads TGTGCCAGAAGACTAGCAGGGGGCGCGAACACTGAAGCTTTCTTT. Protein: CARRLAGGANTEAFF.

The V gene is TRBV19, the J gene TRBJ1-4; D possibly corresponds to TRBD1 (5 bases). The CDR3 is 14 residues long. V was pared by 8 bases and J by 7 bases, with 17 bases between. Germline assignment: CDR1 LNHDA and CDR2 SQIVND (reference sequence). The CDR3: CASGEGPWGEKLFF. In DNA, the CDR3 is TGTGCCAGTGGGGAGGGGCCCTGGGGTGAAAAACTGTTTTTT.

V and J are TRBV27 and TRBJ2-5; D ambiguous. Germline values: CDR1 MNHEY, CDR2 SMNVEV (reference sequence). The V end lost 2 bases, the J end lost 2 bases, and 9 bases lay between the germline ends. The CDR3 has 14 amino acids. The CDR3 DNA follows: TGTGCCAGCAGTTTAAACACAGCACAAGAGACCCAGTACTTC. Residues: CASSLNTAQETQYF.

The rearrangement links TRBV7-9 to TRBJ1-2; 8 positions match TRBD1. V was clipped by 4 bases and J by 4 bases; unmatched bases: 8. From germline, CDR1 is SEHNR and CDR2 FQNEAQ (reference sequence). CDR3 length: 15 amino acids. CDR3 region: CASSSQRTGRYGYTF. The DNA of the CDR3 is TGTGCCAGCAGCTCCCAAAGGACAGGGCGCTATGGCTACACCTTC.

The genes are TRBV9 and TRBJ2-5, with D perhaps TRBD2 (5 bases). The CDR3 is 13 amino acids. Germline CDR1 reads SGDLS; CDR2 reads YYNGEE. V lost 0 bases to trimming and J lost 7 bases, with 10 bases between them. In DNA form, the CDR3 reads TGTGCCAGCAGCGTAGCTACTGGAGGGACCCAGTACTTC. Protein sequence: CASSVATGGTQYF.

The table lists this clone with a count of one. CDR3 DNA sequence: TGTGCCATCGGGGGGGGCACAACTAATGAAAAACTGTTTTTT. Residues: CAIGGGTTNEKLFF. The gene calls are TRBV19 and TRBJ1-4; possible D gene TRBD1, 6 bases. Trimming took 10 bases from V and 0 from J, leaving 12 bases between them. CDR1 is LNHDA and CDR2 is SQIVND in the germline V gene (reference sequence). The CDR3 has 14 amino acids.

The chain has TRBV2 and TRBJ1-3; D not resolved. This CDR3 contains 14 residues. The germline V gene encodes CDR1 SNHLY and CDR2 FYNNEI. V was shortened by 2 bases and J by 4 bases, with 9 bases between the two germline ends. The CDR3 here is CASSEFRAGNTIYF. CDR3 in DNA: TGTGCCAGCAGTGAATTTAGAGCGGGAAACACCATATATTTT.

V is TRBV11-3 and J is TRBJ2-2; TRBD2 matches 8 bases. The CDR3 sequence is 17 residues long. Germline loops: CDR1 SGHNT, CDR2 YENEEA. The junction had 10 bases not matched to a gene; V was cut back by 5 bases and J by 2 bases. In DNA form, the CDR3 reads TGTGCCAGCAGCCCTCGTCTAGCGGGCCTTAACACCGGGGAGCTGTTTTTT. It is translated as CASSPRLAGLNTGELFF.

This clone appeared a single time. The V and J genes are TRBV28 and TRBJ1-1; 8 positions agree with TRBD1. The V and J ends lost 6 bases and 5 bases, in that order; junction bases with no gene match: 14. The germline V gene has CDR1 MDHEN and CDR2 SYDVKM. The CDR3 extends over 16 amino acids. CDR3 residues: CASSNDRGWAGTEAFF. The CDR3, as DNA: TGTGCCAGCAGCAATGACAGGGGTTGGGCGGGTACTGAAGCTTTCTTT.

This chain's CDR3 is CASRVTISRTGELFF. In nucleotides, the CDR3 is TGTGCCAGCAGAGTGACTATTTCCCGCACCGGGGAGCTGTTTTTT. The chain links TRBV6-1 to TRBJ2-2; tentative D call: TRBD2 (5 bases). CDR3 length: 15 residues. With 6 bases removed from V and 4 bases from J, the gap between germline ends came to 15 bases. Germline CDR1 MNHNS, CDR2 SASEGT.

This clone was picked up a small number of times. The chain joins TRBV12-5 to TRBJ2-1, with 8 bases matching TRBD1. V lost 6 bases and J lost 4; bases outside the gene matches: 8. CDR1 LGHNT and CDR2 FRNRAP come from the germline V gene. This CDR3 is built from 15 residues. For the CDR3, the DNA is TGTGCTAGTGGATCTTTGGGACAGGCGTACAATGAGCAGTTCTTC. Translation gives CASGSLGQAYNEQFF. Complete variable domain (other parts from reference TRBV12-5 and TRBJ2-1): DARVTQTPRHKVTEMGQEVTMRCQPILGHNTVFWYRQTMMQGLELLAYFRNRAPLDDSGMPKDRFSAEMPDATLATLKIQPSEPRDSAVYFCASGSLGQAYNEQFFGPGTRLTVL.

This clone was seen more than once but under ten times. The chain employs TRBV18 and TRBJ2-5, with D possibly matching TRBD2 (5 bases). Trimming stripped 3 bases from V and 3 bases from J, with 20 bases between. The CDR3 totals 17 residues. The germline V gene encodes CDR1 KGHSH and CDR2 LQKENI. The CDR3 DNA follows: TGTGCCAGCTCACCGCTAGCCGGGTTCAGCAATAAAGAGACCCAGTACTTC. This sequence encodes CASSPLAGFSNKETQYF.

This clone was counted only a few times. The V gene is TRBV29-1, the J gene TRBJ2-3; 8 bases match TRBD1. J gave up 6 bases and V 7 bases, and 12 bases lay outside the gene matches. The CDR3 runs to 14 residues. CDR1 is SQVTM and CDR2 is ANQGSEA in the germline V gene. CDR3 nucleotide sequence: TGCAGCGCCCCGGGACAGGTTAGCGTGGATACGCAGTATTTT. It specifies CSAPGQVSVDTQYF.

The CDR3 region is CASSQDNTGVRPQHF. The CDR3 DNA sequence: TGTGCCAGCAGCCAGGATAATACAGGGGTAAGGCCCCAGCATTTT. The chain joins TRBV28 to TRBJ1-5; 7 bases fit TRBD1. With V trimmed by 6 bases and J by 9 bases, 14 bases remained unmatched. The CDR3 loop spans 15 amino acids. From germline, CDR1 is MDHEN and CDR2 SYDVKM.

This clone has just a few counts. The chain combines TRBV18 with TRBJ1-5; tentatively, D is TRBD1 (6 bases). Germline V lookup: CDR1 KGHSH, CDR2 LQKENI. This CDR3 region has 14 residues. V was trimmed by 6 bases and J by 4 bases, leaving 13 bases between them. CDR3: CASSLSRGNQPQHF. The CDR3 DNA reads as TGTGCCAGCTCGCTCAGTAGGGGGAATCAGCCCCAGCATTTT.

The rearrangement joins TRBV6-1 to TRBJ1-1; D is uncertain. Trimming cost V 6 bases and J 9 bases, with 8 bases left between them. The CDR3 sequence is 10 residues long. Looked up from germline, CDR1 is MNHNS and CDR2 is SASEGT. CDR3 coding DNA: TGTGCCAGCAGCCTATACCAAGCTTTCTTT. Translating gives CASSLYQAFF.

This clone appeared a single time. J is TRBJ2-1 and V is TRBV19, with D possibly TRBD1 on 5 matching bases. V was cut by 4 bases and J by 10 bases, with 11 bases left in between. CDR1 is LNHDA and CDR2 is SQIVND in the germline V gene (reference sequence). The CDR3 sequence is 12 residues long. The CDR3 DNA follows: TGTGCCAGTAGTAGCCGGAACAGGGAGCAGTTCTTC. Its translation is CASSSRNREQFF.

This clone was detected only a few times. The chain recombines TRBV6-1 with TRBJ1-3; 10 bases are a match to TRBD1. CDR1 is MNHNS, CDR2 SASEGT, per germline. Germline trimming cut 2 bases from V and 4 bases from J; bases unmatched to any gene: 5. The CDR3 sequence is 16 residues long. DNA for the CDR3: TGTGCCAGCAGTGAACCGGACAGGGGGATAGGAAACACCATATATTTT. Translation gives CASSEPDRGIGNTIYF.

The rearrangement joins TRBV7-6 to TRBJ2-5; D is perhaps TRBD2 (7 bases). CDR3 size: 16 residues. V was cut by 1 base and J by 6 bases, with 18 bases left in between. CDR1 is SGHVS and CDR2 is FNYEAQ in the germline V gene. CDR3 protein: CASSLGGGPPAQTQYF. The CDR3 DNA reads as TGTGCCAGCAGCTTAGGGGGGGGCCCTCCCGCGCAGACCCAGTACTTC.

This chain joins TRBV18 and TRBJ2-3; TRBD1 aligns across 10 bases. The CDR3 has 15 residues. Germline values: CDR1 KGHSH, CDR2 LQKENI. V lost 5 bases and J lost 1; bases outside the gene matches: 3. The CDR3 region is CASSDRGHRTDTQYF. CDR3 nucleotide sequence: TGTGCCAGCTCAGACAGGGGGCACCGCACAGATACGCAGTATTTT.

This chain uses TRBV28 with TRBJ1-1, with TRBD1 identical over 8 bases. The J segment lost 4 bases and the V segment lost 3 bases, leaving 10 bases of the junction unmatched. The CDR3 is 16 residues long. Germline CDR1 MDHEN, CDR2 SYDVKM. CDR3 DNA sequence: TGTGCCAGCAGTTTGGGACAGGCGCAAAGAGGCACTGAAGCTTTCTTT. It codes for CASSLGQAQRGTEAFF.